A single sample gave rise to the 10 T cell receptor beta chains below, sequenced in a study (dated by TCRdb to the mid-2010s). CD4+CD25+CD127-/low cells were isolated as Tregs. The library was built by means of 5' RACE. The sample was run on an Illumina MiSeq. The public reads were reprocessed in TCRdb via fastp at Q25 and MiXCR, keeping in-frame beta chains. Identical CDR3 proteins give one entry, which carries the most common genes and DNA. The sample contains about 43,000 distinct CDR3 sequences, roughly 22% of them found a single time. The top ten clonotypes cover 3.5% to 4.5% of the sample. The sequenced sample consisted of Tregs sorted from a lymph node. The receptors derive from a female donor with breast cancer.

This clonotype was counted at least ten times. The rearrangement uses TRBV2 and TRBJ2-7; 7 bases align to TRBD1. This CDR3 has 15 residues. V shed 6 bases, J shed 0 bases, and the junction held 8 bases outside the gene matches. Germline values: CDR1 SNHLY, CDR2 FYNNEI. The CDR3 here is CASRGPGQFSYEQYF. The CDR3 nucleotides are TGTGCCAGCAGGGGACCGGGACAGTTCTCCTACGAGCAGTACTTC.

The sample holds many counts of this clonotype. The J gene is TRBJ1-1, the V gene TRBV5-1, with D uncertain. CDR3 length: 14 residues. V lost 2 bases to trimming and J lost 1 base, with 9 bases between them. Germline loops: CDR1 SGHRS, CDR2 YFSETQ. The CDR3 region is CASSLGPGNTEAFF. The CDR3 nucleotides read TGCGCCAGCAGCTTAGGGCCAGGGAACACTGAAGCTTTCTTT.

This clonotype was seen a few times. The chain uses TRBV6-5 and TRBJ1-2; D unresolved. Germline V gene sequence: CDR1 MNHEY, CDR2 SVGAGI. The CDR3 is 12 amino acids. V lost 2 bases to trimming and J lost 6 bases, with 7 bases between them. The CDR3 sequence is CASSYAGDGYTF. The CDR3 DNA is TGTGCCAGCAGTTACGCCGGGGATGGCTACACCTTC.

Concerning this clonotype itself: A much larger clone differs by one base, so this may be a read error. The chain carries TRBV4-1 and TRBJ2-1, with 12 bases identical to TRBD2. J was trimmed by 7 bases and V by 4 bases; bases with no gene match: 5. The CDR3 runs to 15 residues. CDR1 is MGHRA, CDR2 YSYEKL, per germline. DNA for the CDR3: TGCGCCAGCAGCCGAGGACTAGCGGGATGGAATGAGCAGTTCTTC. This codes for CASSRGLAGWNEQFF.

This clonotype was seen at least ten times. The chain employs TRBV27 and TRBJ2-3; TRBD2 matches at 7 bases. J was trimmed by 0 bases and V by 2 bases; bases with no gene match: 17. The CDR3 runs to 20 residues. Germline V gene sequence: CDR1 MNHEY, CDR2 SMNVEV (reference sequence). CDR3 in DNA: TGTGCCAGCAGTTTAGGGTCGTTCATCGGGAGGCAACCTAGCACAGATACGCAGTATTTT. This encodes CASSLGSFIGRQPSTDTQYF.

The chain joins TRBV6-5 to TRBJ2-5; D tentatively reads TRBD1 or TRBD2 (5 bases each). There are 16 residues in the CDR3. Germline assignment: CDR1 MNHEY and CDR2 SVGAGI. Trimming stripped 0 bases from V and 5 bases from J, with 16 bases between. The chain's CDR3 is CASSYSAGAARETQYF. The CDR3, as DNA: TGTGCCAGCAGTTACTCCGCCGGGGCTGCAAGGGAGACCCAGTACTTC.

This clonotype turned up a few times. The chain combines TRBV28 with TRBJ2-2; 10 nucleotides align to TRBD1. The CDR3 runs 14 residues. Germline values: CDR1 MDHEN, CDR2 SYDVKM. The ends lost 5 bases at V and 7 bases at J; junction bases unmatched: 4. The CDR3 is CASSRQGAGGELFF. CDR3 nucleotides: TGTGCCAGCAGTCGACAGGGGGCCGGCGGGGAGCTGTTTTTT.

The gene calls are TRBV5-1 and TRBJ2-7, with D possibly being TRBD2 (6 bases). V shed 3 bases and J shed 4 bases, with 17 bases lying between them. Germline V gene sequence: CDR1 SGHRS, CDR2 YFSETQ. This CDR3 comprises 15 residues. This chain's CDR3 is CASSSAPDGLYEQYF. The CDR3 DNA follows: TGCGCCAGCAGCTCCGCCCCGGACGGACTATACGAGCAGTACTTC.

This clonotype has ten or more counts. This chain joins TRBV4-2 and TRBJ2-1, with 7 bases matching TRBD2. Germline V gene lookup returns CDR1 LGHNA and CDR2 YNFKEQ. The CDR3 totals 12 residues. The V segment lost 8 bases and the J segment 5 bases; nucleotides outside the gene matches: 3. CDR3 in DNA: TGTGCCAGCGGACTAGTTAACAATGAGCAGTTCTTC. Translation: CASGLVNNEQFF.

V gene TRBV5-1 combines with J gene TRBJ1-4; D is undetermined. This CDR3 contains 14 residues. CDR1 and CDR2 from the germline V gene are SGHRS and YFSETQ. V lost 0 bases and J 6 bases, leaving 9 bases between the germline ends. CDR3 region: CASSLDLKDEKLFF. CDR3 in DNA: TGCGCCAGCAGCTTGGACTTGAAGGATGAAAAACTGTTTTTT.